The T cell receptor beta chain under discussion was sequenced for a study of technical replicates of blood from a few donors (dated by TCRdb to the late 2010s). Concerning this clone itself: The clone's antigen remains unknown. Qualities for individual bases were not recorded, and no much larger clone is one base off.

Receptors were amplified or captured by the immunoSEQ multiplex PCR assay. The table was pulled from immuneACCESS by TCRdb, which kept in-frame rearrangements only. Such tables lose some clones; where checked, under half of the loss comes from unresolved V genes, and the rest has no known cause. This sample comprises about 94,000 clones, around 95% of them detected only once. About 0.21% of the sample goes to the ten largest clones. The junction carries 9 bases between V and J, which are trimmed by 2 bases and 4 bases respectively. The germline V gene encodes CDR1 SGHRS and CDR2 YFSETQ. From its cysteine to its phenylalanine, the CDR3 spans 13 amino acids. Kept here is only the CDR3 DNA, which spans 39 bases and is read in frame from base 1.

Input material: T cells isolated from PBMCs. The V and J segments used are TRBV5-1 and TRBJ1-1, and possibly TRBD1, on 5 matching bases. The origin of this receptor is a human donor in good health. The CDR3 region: CASSLQEGTEAFF. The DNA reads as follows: TGCGCCAGCAGCTTACAGGAGGGCACTGAAGCTTTCTTT.